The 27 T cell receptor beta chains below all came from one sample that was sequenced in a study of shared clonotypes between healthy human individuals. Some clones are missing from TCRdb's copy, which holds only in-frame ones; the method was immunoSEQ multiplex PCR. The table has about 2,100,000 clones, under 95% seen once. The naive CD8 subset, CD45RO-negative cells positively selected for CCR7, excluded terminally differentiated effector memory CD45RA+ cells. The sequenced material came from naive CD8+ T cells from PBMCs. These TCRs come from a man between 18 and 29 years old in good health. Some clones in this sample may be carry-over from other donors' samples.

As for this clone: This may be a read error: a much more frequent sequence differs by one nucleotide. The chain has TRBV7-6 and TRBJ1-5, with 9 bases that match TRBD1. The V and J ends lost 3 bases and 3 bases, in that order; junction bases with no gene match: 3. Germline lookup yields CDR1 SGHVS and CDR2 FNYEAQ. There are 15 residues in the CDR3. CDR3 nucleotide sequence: TGTGCCAGCAGCTTGGGACAGGGACCCAATCAGCCCCAGCATTTT. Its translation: CASSLGQGPNQPQHF.

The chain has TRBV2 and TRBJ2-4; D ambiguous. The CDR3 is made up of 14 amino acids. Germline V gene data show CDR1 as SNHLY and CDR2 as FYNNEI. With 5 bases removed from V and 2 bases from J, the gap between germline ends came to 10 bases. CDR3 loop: CASSTDGSKNIQYF. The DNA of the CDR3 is TGTGCCAGCAGTACCGACGGTTCCAAAAACATTCAGTACTTC.

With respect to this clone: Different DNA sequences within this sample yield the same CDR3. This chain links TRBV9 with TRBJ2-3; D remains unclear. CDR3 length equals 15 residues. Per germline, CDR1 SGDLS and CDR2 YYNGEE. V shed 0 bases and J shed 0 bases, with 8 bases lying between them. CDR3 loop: CASSVGGASTDTQYF. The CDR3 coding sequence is TGTGCCAGCAGCGTAGGTGGTGCTAGCACAGATACGCAGTATTTT.

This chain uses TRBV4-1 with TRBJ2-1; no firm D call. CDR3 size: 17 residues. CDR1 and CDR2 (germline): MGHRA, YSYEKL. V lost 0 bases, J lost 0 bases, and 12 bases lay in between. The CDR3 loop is CASSQEMGAYSYNEQFF. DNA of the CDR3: TGCGCCAGCAGCCAAGAAATGGGCGCCTACTCCTACAATGAGCAGTTCTTC.

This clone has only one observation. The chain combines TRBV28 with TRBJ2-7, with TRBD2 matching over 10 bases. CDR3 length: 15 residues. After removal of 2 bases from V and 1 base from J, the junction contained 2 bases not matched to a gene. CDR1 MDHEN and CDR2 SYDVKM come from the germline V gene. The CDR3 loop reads CASSLMGLASYEQYF. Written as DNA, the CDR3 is TGTGCCAGCAGTTTAATGGGACTAGCGTCCTACGAGCAGTACTTC. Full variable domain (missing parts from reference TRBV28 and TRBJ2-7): DVKVTQSSRYLVKRTGEKVFLECVQDMDHENMFWYRQDPGLGLRLIYFSYDVKMKEKGDIPEGYSVSREKKERFSLILESASTNQTSMYLCASSLMGLASYEQYFGPGTRLTVT.

CDR3: CASSLLPGLAGNYNEQFF. The CDR3 nucleotides are TGTGCCAGCAGCCTATTACCGGGACTAGCGGGGAACTACAATGAGCAGTTCTTC. V is TRBV7-8 and J is TRBJ2-1; 13 bases are shared with TRBD2. J was trimmed by 3 bases and V by 5 bases; bases with no gene match: 10. CDR3 length equals 18 residues. Per germline, CDR1 SGHVS and CDR2 FQNEAQ.

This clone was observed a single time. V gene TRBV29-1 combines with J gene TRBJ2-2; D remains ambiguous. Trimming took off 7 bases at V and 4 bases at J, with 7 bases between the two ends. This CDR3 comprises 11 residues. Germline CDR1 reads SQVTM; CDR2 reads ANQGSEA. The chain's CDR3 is CSASATGELFF. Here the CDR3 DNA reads TGCAGCGCCTCAGCCACCGGGGAGCTGTTTTTT.

The CDR3 loop is CASSPGTGALEQYF. The CDR3 coding sequence is TGTGCCAGCAGCCCCGGGACAGGGGCCCTCGAGCAGTACTTC. The V and J genes are TRBV5-6 and TRBJ2-7; the match to TRBD1 covers 10 bases. This CDR3 spans 14 amino acids. Trimming at V came to 4 bases and at J to 6 bases, leaving 7 bases not matched to a gene. The germline gives CDR1 SGHDT, CDR2 YYEEEE.

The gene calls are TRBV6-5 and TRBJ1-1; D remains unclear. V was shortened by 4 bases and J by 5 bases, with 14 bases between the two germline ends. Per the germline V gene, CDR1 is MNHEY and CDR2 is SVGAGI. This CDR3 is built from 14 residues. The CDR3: CASSSQSVWTEAFF. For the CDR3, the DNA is TGTGCCAGCAGTTCCCAATCGGTATGGACTGAAGCTTTCTTT.

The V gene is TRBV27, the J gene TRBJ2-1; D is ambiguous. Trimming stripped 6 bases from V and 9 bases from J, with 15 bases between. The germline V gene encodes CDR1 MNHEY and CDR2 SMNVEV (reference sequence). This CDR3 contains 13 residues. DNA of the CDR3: TGTGCCAGCAGCATTTCATGGTCAGCTGAGCAGTTCTTC. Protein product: CASSISWSAEQFF.

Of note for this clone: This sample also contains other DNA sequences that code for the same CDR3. The CDR3 here is CASSVDWNTEAFF. DNA of the CDR3: TGTGCCAGCAGCGTCGACTGGAACACTGAAGCTTTCTTT. The chain links TRBV9 to TRBJ1-1; D is unclear. The CDR3 length is 13 residues. From germline, CDR1 is SGDLS and CDR2 YYNGEE. Between the trimmed V and J ends, which lost 2 bases and 1 base, there was a span of 6 bases.

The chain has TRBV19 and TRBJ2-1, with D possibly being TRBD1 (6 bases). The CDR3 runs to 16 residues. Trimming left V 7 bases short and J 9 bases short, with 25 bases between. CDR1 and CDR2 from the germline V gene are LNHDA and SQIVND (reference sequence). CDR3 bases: TGTGCCAGTACCCCAGAGGGGCAGGGGTGGATCGGTGAGCAGTTCTTC. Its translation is CASTPEGQGWIGEQFF.

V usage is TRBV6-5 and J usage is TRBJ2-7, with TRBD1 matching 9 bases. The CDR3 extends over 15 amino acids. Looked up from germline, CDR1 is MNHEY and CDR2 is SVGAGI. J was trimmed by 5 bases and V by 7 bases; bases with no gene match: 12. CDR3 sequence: CASNSFRDRANEQYF. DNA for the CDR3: TGTGCCAGCAACTCTTTCCGGGACAGGGCAAACGAGCAGTACTTC.

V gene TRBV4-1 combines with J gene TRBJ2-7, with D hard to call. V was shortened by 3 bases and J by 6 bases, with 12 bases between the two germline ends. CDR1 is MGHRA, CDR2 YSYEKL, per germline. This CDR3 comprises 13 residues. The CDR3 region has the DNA TGCGCCAGCAGCCACCCCCCACGAGGCGAGCAGTACTTC. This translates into CASSHPPRGEQYF.

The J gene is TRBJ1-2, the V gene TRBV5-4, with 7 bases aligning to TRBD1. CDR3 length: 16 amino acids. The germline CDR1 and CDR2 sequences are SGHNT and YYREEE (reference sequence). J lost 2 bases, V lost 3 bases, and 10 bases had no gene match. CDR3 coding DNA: TGTGCCAGCAGCTCAGATACAGGGGAAATGAACTATGGCTACACCTTC. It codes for CASSSDTGEMNYGYTF.

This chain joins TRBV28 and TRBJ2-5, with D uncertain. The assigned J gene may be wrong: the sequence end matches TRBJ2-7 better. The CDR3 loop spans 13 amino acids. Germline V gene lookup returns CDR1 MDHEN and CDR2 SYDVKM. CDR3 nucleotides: TGTGCCAGCAACTTCCTCTTGGGTAACGAGCAGTACTTC. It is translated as CASNFLLGNEQYF.

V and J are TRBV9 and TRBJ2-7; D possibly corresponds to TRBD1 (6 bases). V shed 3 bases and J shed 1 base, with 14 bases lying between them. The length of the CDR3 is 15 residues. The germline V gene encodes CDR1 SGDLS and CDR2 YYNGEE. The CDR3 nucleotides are TGTGCCAGCAGCGATGGGGGCGGAGCTTCCTACGAGCAGTACTTC. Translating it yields CASSDGGGASYEQYF. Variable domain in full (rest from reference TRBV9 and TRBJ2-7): DSGVTQTPKHLITATGQRVTLRCSPRSGDLSVYWYQQSLDQGLQFLIQYYNGEERAKGNILERFSAQQFPDLHSELNLSSLELGDSALYFCASSDGGGASYEQYFGPGTRLTVT.

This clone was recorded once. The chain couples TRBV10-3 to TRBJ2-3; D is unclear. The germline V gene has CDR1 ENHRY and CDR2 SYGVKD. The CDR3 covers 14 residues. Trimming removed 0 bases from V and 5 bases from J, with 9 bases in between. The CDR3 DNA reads TGTGCCATCAGTGAGTCCGGCCCTCAAGATACGCAGTATTTT. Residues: CAISESGPQDTQYF.

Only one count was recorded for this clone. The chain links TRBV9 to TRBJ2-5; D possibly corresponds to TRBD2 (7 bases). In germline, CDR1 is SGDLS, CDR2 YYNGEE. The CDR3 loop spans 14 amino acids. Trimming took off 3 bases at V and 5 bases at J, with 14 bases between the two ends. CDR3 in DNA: TGTGCCAGCAGCGGAGGGGGGACTATTGAGACCCAGTACTTC. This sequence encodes CASSGGGTIETQYF.

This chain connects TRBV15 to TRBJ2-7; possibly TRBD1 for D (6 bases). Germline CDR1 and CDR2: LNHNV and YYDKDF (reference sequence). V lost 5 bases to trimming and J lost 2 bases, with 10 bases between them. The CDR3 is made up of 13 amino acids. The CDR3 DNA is TGTGCCACCAGCGCAGGACAGACCTACGAGCAGTACTTC. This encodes CATSAGQTYEQYF.

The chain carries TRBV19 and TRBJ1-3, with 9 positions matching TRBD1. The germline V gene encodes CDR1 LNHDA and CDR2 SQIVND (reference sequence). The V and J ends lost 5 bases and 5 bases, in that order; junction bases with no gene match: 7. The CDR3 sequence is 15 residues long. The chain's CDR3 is CASSFLDRGRNTIYF. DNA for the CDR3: TGTGCCAGTAGTTTCCTGGACAGGGGACGAAACACCATATATTTT.

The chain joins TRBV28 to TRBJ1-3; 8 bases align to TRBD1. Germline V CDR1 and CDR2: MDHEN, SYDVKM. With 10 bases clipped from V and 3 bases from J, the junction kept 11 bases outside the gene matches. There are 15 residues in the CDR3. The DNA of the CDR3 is TGTGCCACCGGGGAGACAGGGGTGCTTGGAAACACCATATATTTT. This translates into CATGETGVLGNTIYF.

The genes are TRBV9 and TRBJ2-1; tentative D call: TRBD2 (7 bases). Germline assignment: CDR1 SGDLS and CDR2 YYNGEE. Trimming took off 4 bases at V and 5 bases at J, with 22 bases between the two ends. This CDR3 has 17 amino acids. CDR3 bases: TGTGCCAGCAGCTCTCCAAGGGGGGAGGGCTTCCACAATGAGCAGTTCTTC. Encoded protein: CASSSPRGEGFHNEQFF.

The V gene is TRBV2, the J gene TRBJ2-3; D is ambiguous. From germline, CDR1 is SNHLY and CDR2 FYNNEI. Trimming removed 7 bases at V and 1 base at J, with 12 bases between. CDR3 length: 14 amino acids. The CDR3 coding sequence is TGTGCCAGCAATCAGGAGACACGCACAGATACGCAGTATTTT. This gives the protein CASNQETRTDTQYF.

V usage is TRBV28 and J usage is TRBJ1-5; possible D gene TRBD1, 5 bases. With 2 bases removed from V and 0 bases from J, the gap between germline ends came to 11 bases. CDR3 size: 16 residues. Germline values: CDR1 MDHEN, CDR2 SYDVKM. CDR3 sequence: CASSLRTPYSNQPQHF. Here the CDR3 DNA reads TGTGCCAGCAGTTTACGGACACCTTATAGCAATCAGCCCCAGCATTTT.

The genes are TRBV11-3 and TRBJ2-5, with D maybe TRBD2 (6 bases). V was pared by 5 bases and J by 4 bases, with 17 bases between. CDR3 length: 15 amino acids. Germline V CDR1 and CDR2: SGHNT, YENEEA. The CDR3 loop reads CASSTPFGGTETQYF. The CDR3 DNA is TGTGCCAGCAGCACGCCTTTCGGGGGAACAGAGACCCAGTACTTC.

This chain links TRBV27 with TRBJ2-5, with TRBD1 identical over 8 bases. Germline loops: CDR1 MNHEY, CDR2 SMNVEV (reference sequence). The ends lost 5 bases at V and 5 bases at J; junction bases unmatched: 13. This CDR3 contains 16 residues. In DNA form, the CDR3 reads TGTGCCAGCAGTCTTGGGGTACAGGGGGGAAAGGAGACCCAGTACTTC. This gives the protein CASSLGVQGGKETQYF.